Below are 10 T cell receptor beta chains sequenced from a single sample in a study of OX40 agonist ivuxolimab in advanced cancers. The method was the immunoSEQ multiplex PCR assay. TCRdb stores this immuneACCESS table with in-frame sequences only. Part of the clones is absent; in the studies checked, under half of the shortfall reflects unresolved V genes, and no reason is known for the rest. Across this sample there are about 64,000 clones, with 82% seen only once. Jointly, the top ten make up around 5% of the sample. Sample: CD4+ or CD8+ T cells sorted from blood, taken in a trial of the OX40 agonist ivuxolimab. The receptor source for this set is an adult with an advanced solid tumor such as melanoma, head and neck, liver or kidney cancer.

The V and J genes are TRBV7-2 and TRBJ2-7; tentative D call: TRBD1 (6 bases). Per germline, CDR1 SGHTA and CDR2 FQGNSA. The CDR3 is made up of 15 amino acids. V lost 5 bases to trimming and J lost 0 bases, with 14 bases between them. CDR3 DNA: TGTGCCAGCAGCCTGGTAAGGGACACCTCCTACGAGCAGTACTTC. Residues: CASSLVRDTSYEQYF.

This clone was seen more than once but under ten times. The chain has TRBV11-2 and TRBJ1-4; 7 bases align to TRBD1. With V trimmed by 5 bases and J by 8 bases, 14 bases remained unmatched. Germline values: CDR1 SGHAT, CDR2 FQNNGV. The CDR3 covers 16 residues. The CDR3 here is CASSRPDTGEEEKLFF. The CDR3, as DNA: TGTGCCAGCAGCCGGCCGGATACAGGGGAGGAGGAAAAACTGTTTTTT.

CDR3 loop: CASSLVGGSSYEQYF. CDR3 nucleotides: TGTGCCAGCAGCTTAGTAGGGGGAAGCTCCTACGAGCAGTACTTC. The rearrangement links TRBV7-8 to TRBJ2-7, with D tentatively TRBD1 (6 bases). The CDR3 spans 15 residues. V was trimmed by 1 base and J by 0 bases, leaving 10 bases between them. Germline-derived CDR1 and CDR2 are SGHVS and FQNEAQ.

V usage is TRBV11-1 and J usage is TRBJ1-2, with a weak D call TRBD1 (5 bases). This CDR3 comprises 13 residues. Germline values: CDR1 SGHAT, CDR2 FQDESV (reference sequence). V lost 1 base and J lost 8, with 11 bases in between. The CDR3 protein is CASSLGQGVGYTF. CDR3 coding DNA: TGTGCCAGCAGCTTAGGGCAGGGAGTCGGCTACACCTTC.

This clone appeared a single time. The chain combines TRBV30 with TRBJ2-1, with 13 positions matching TRBD2. V was clipped by 5 bases and J by 1 base; unmatched bases: 8. Germline values: CDR1 GTSNPN, CDR2 SVGIG (reference sequence). The CDR3 consists of 17 residues. This CDR3 is CAWATSGRVSSYNEQFF. The CDR3 DNA sequence: TGTGCCTGGGCAACTAGCGGGAGGGTTTCTTCCTACAATGAGCAGTTCTTC.

The chain is built from TRBV4-1 and TRBJ1-4, with D unresolved. V lost 3 bases and J lost 5, with 10 bases in between. The CDR3 is made up of 14 amino acids. Germline V CDR1 and CDR2: MGHRA, YSYEKL. DNA of the CDR3: TGCGCCAGCAGCCAGGGATTCGGAAATGAAAAACTGTTTTTT. This gives the protein CASSQGFGNEKLFF.

The chain is built from TRBV7-2 and TRBJ1-4; unclear D gene. Germline loops: CDR1 SGHTA, CDR2 FQGNSA. V lost 5 bases to trimming and J lost 2 bases, with 9 bases between them. The CDR3 has 14 amino acids. CDR3 residues: CASSMGWTNEKLFF. The CDR3 DNA sequence: TGTGCCAGCAGCATGGGGTGGACTAATGAAAAACTGTTTTTT.

This clone was seen only a few times. The genes are TRBV7-8 and TRBJ2-7; D not certain. Trimming shortened V by 5 bases and J by 4 bases, and 18 bases separated the two germline ends. Germline CDR1 is SGHVS and CDR2 is FQNEAQ. The CDR3 length is 15 residues. For the CDR3, the DNA is TGTGCCAGCAGCCCGCCCAGGCGTGTTGGGTACGAGCAGTACTTC. It specifies CASSPPRRVGYEQYF.

The gene calls are TRBV18 and TRBJ1-1; 9 bases align to TRBD1. Germline CDR1 and CDR2: KGHSH and LQKENI. Trimming at V came to 1 base and at J to 6 bases, leaving 9 bases not matched to a gene. This CDR3 comprises 16 residues. In DNA form, the CDR3 reads TGTGCCAGCTCACCACTGCTGGAACAGGGGGCCGCTGAAGCTTTCTTT. Encoded protein: CASSPLLEQGAAEAFF.

The CDR3 sequence is CASSLGTGSTGELFF. For the CDR3, the DNA is TGTGCCAGCAGCCTAGGGACAGGGAGTACCGGGGAGCTGTTTTTT. The chain joins TRBV7-2 to TRBJ2-2, with 9 positions matching TRBD1. There are 15 residues in the CDR3. Trimming cost V 5 bases and J 5 bases; bases outside gene matches: 6. Germline CDR1 reads SGHTA; CDR2 reads FQGNSA. The full variable domain, rest sourced from reference TRBV7-2 and TRBJ2-2, is GAGVSQSPSNKVTEKGKDVELRCDPISGHTALYWYRQSLGQGLEFLIYFQGNSAPDKSGLPSDRFSAERTGGSVSTLTIQRTQQEDSAVYLCASSLGTGSTGELFFGEGSRLTVL.